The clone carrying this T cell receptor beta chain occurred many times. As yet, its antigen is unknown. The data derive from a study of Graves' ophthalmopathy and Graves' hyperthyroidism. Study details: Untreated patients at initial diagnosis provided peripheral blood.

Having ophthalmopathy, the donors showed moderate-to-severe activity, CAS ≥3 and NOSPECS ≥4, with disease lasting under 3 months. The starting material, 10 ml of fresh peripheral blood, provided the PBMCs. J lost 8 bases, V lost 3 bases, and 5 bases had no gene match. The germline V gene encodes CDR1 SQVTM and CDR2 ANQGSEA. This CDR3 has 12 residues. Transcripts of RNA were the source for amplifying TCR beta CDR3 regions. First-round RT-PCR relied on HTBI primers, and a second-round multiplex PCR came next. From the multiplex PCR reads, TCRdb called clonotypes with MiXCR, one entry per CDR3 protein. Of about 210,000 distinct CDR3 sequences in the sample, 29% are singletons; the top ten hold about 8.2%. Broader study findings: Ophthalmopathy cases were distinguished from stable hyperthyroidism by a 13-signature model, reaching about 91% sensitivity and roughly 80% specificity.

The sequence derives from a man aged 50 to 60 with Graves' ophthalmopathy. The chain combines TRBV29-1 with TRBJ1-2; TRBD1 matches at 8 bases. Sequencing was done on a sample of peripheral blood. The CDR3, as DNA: TGCAGCGTTGACCAGGGGGCGAAAGGCTACACCTTC. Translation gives CSVDQGAKGYTF.